This entry lists 16 T cell receptor beta chains sequenced from one sample in a study of regulatory T cells in long-lasting Graves disease. Described time point: newly diagnosed GD, antithyroid drugs for less than 3 months. PBMCs provided the RNA from which the TCR library was made. In building TCR beta libraries, iRepertoire HTBI primers were used together with Arm-PCR of CDR3 regions. TCRdb called the multiplex PCR reads again in MiXCR, with one record for every CDR3 protein. The sample yields 400,000 to 500,000 distinct CDR3 sequences, over 15% seen once. This sample was also put to use in a study of T cells in Graves' hyperthyroidism and ophthalmopathy.

Sequencing was performed on peripheral blood mononuclear cells (PBMCs), taken at new diagnosis, from a patient treated with antithyroid drugs. The receptor source for this set is a woman aged 18-29 years with Graves disease.

Ten or more counts support this clonotype. The chain uses TRBV6-1 and TRBJ1-1; D perhaps matches TRBD1 (5 bases). Looked up from germline, CDR1 is MNHNS and CDR2 is SASEGT. The ends were cut back, 4 bases at V and 2 bases at J, with 8 bases in the middle. The CDR3 covers 13 residues. This chain's CDR3 is CASSVDTNTEAFF. DNA of the CDR3: TGTGCCAGCAGTGTGGACACTAACACTGAAGCTTTCTTT.

The sample holds many counts of this clonotype. The chain carries TRBV13 and TRBJ2-7, with 10 bases identical to TRBD2. This CDR3 region has 15 residues. V was pared by 5 bases and J by 4 bases, with 8 bases of the junction left unmatched. The germline V gene encodes CDR1 PRHDT and CDR2 FYEKMQ (reference sequence). The CDR3 coding sequence is TGTGCCAGCAGCCCCCGAGCGGGAGGGCCTTACGAGCAGTACTTC. Protein sequence: CASSPRAGGPYEQYF.

This clonotype has ten or more counts. V usage is TRBV5-1 and J usage is TRBJ2-2; TRBD2 aligns across 8 bases. The CDR3 runs 15 residues. Germline loops: CDR1 SGHRS, CDR2 YFSETQ. After removal of 4 bases from V and 4 bases from J, the junction contained 6 bases not matched to a gene. CDR3 sequence (DNA): TGCGCCAGCAGCCCCGGGAGGGGCGGCACCGGGGAGCTGTTTTTT. It yields the protein CASSPGRGGTGELFF. Combining the CDR3 with reference TRBV5-1 and TRBJ2-2 gives the whole variable domain KAGVTQTPRYLIKTRGQQVTLSCSPISGHRSVSWYQQTPGQGLQFLFEYFSETQRNKGNFPGRFSGRQFSNSRSEMNVSTLELGDSALYLCASSPGRGGTGELFFGEGSRLTVL.

This clonotype came up a few times. The rearrangement uses TRBV20-1 and TRBJ2-5; D ambiguous. V was clipped by 7 bases and J by 3 bases, with 6 bases between them. The CDR3 contains 10 residues. Germline lookup yields CDR1 DFQATT and CDR2 SNEGSKA (reference sequence). The CDR3 loop is CSGNKETQYF. CDR3 DNA: TGCAGTGGTAACAAAGAGACCCAGTACTTC.

This clonotype came up once. The chain is built from TRBV29-1 and TRBJ2-2; TRBD2 is a possible D gene (5 bases). CDR3 length: 14 amino acids. Germline-derived CDR1 and CDR2 are SQVTM and ANQGSEA. Deletions cut 4 bases from V and 3 bases from J, with 12 bases between. Here the CDR3 reads CSVGGFSDTGELFF. CDR3 nucleotides: TGCAGCGTTGGGGGTTTTAGCGACACCGGGGAGCTGTTTTTT.

This clonotype was seen at least ten times. V and J are TRBV7-9 and TRBJ2-7; D call uncertain. Looked up from germline, CDR1 is SEHNR and CDR2 is FQNEAQ (reference sequence). The CDR3 has 15 residues. V was pared by 7 bases and J by 4 bases, with 20 bases between. The CDR3 DNA is TGTGCCAGCACTCACTCTGAGAGATGGTCTTACGAGCAGTACTTC. Residues: CASTHSERWSYEQYF.

V is TRBV4-1 and J is TRBJ2-1; 8 bases are shared with TRBD1. CDR3 size: 16 residues. The ends lost 0 bases at V and 7 bases at J; junction bases unmatched: 8. Germline V CDR1 and CDR2: MGHRA, YSYEKL. For the CDR3, the DNA is TGCGCCAGCAGCCAAGATATCGTAACAGGGGGTAATGAGCAGTTCTTC. It translates to CASSQDIVTGGNEQFF.

The J gene is TRBJ2-1, the V gene TRBV12-3 or TRBV12-4; D unresolved. The length of the CDR3 is 12 residues. Trimming took 7 bases from V and 5 from J, leaving 9 bases between them. This chain's CDR3 is CASKRPHNEQFF. The CDR3 DNA is TGTGCCAGCAAACGGCCACACAATGAGCAGTTCTTC.

The chain joins TRBV9 to TRBJ2-7; D possibly corresponds to TRBD2 (5 bases). The CDR3 is made up of 14 amino acids. Trimming shortened V by 0 bases and J by 1 base, and 8 bases separated the two germline ends. Germline-derived CDR1 and CDR2 are SGDLS and YYNGEE. The CDR3 DNA follows: TGTGCCAGCAGCGTAGGGTGGAGGTCCTACGAGCAGTACTTC. Protein sequence: CASSVGWRSYEQYF.

This clonotype has just a few counts. This sequence joins TRBV11-2 and TRBJ1-2; D not resolved. The CDR3 has 14 residues. Trimming left V 4 bases short and J 4 bases short, with 13 bases between. Per the germline V gene, CDR1 is SGHAT and CDR2 is FQNNGV. The CDR3 DNA follows: TGTGCCAGCAGCTCCGTCGGCCTTGGCTATGGCTACACCTTC. It yields the protein CASSSVGLGYGYTF.

The genes are TRBV19 and TRBJ2-1; D remains unclear. CDR3 length equals 14 residues. Trimming took off 1 base at V and 10 bases at J, with 14 bases between the two ends. Germline assignment: CDR1 LNHDA and CDR2 SQIVND (reference sequence). The CDR3 DNA reads TGTGCCAGTAGTATAGCTGGTAACGCCTACGAGCAGTTCTTC. Amino acid sequence: CASSIAGNAYEQFF.

As regards this clonotype: A read error may explain this, as a much larger clone is one base away. The chain joins TRBV2 to TRBJ2-7; maybe TRBD2 (5 bases). The CDR3 has 14 residues. The germline CDR1 and CDR2 sequences are SNHLY and FYNNEI. V lost 9 bases, J lost 7 bases, and 22 bases lay in between. CDR3 residues: CASSRESAYNEQYF. In DNA, the CDR3 is TGTGCCAGTTCCCGGGAAAGCGCCTACAATGAGCAGTACTTC.

This clonotype occurred many times. The rearrangement joins TRBV28 to TRBJ2-1; no clear D. Trimming stripped 5 bases from V and 5 bases from J, with 19 bases between. CDR3 length equals 16 residues. Germline V gene lookup returns CDR1 MDHEN and CDR2 SYDVKM. This chain's CDR3 is CASSLYSGLNNNEQFF. The CDR3 DNA reads TGTGCCAGCAGTCTTTATAGTGGGCTGAACAACAATGAGCAGTTCTTC.

Details on this clonotype: Given a much more abundant clone one base away, this may be a read error. V is TRBV3-1 and J is TRBJ2-7, with TRBD2 matching 9 bases. Germline V gives CDR1 LGHDT, CDR2 YNNKEL (reference sequence). The CDR3 has 20 amino acids. The V and J ends lost 5 bases and 1 base, in that order; junction bases with no gene match: 21. The CDR3 loop reads CASSYEPGTSRGVWSYEQYF. The CDR3 nucleotides are TGTGCCAGCAGCTATGAACCCGGGACTAGCAGAGGTGTATGGTCCTACGAGCAGTACTTC.

The chain carries TRBV19 and TRBJ2-2; 10 bases are shared with TRBD1. This CDR3 contains 15 residues. The V gene's germline CDR1 is LNHDA and CDR2 SQIVND (reference sequence). V gave up 8 bases and J gave up 5 bases; unmatched junction bases: 8. The CDR3 DNA sequence: TGTGCCAGTTTTAGGGACAGGGGAGTGACCGGGGAGCTGTTTTTT. It is translated as CASFRDRGVTGELFF. Looking up the rest from reference TRBV19 and TRBJ2-2 gives the full variable domain: DGGITQSPKYLFRKEGQNVTLSCEQNLNHDAMYWYRQDPGQGLRLIYYSQIVNDFQKGDIAEGYSVSREKKESFPLTVTSAQKNPTAFYLCASFRDRGVTGELFFGEGSRLTVL.

Ten or more counts support this clonotype. V is TRBV7-8 and J is TRBJ2-7; D unresolved. V was cut by 5 bases and J by 6 bases, with 8 bases left in between. The germline CDR1 and CDR2 sequences are SGHVS and FQNEAQ. The CDR3 runs 11 residues. CDR3 sequence reads: CASSPNTEQYF. CDR3 nucleotide sequence: TGTGCCAGCAGCCCGAACACCGAGCAGTACTTC.